This T cell receptor (beta chain) came from a study of cytomegalovirus exposure and HLA in healthy donors. Study-level information: Among about 179 million T cells, an earlier analysis found roughly 100 million unique TCR beta sequences.

At collection, donors were nominally healthy, but unrecorded immune exposures were probable. PCR amplification relied on 60 Vbeta primers (plus 13 Jbeta primers). Measured with immunoSEQ multiplex PCR; TCRdb has only the in-frame clones, and not every one. This sample carries 150,000 or so clones, roughly 85% of them seen once, and the ten largest clones take about a tenth. V lost 2 bases to trimming and J lost 3 bases, with 7 bases between them. CDR1 is SGHTA and CDR2 is FQGNSA in the germline V gene. CDR3 length equals 13 residues. Study observations and caveats: Follow-up analysis later connected one missense variant in DCLRE1C with trimming of TCR beta V- and J-genes.

Turning to this clone: Its antigen is currently unknown.

Sequenced: PBMCs. This clonotype was sampled from a man aged 18 to 30 in good health and CMV-seropositive. The rearrangement links TRBV7-2 to TRBJ2-5; D is perhaps TRBD1 (5 bases). The CDR3 is CASSLWTKETQYF. The CDR3 DNA follows: TGTGCCAGCAGCTTATGGACAAAAGAGACCCAGTACTTC.